The clone carrying this T cell receptor beta chain was seen a few times. Its cognate antigen is unknown. Unique molecular identifiers were present on cDNA, and template switching added a universal primer site. A single record per CDR3 protein comes from TCRdb applying MiXCR to the 5' RACE reads. The sample includes 1.5 million to 2 million distinct CDR3 sequences, under 35% seen only once; the top ten take around 0.25%. These data originate in a study of identical twins. Study-wide results and limits: Fewer insertions marked abundant cord blood beta clonotypes; young adult naive trended weakly, memory not at all. Not following the same donors, the study drew its conclusions from cross-sectional statistical analysis. When twins shared out-of-frame alpha sequences, those sequences had excess low generation probability.

Germline V lookup: CDR1 MDHEN, CDR2 SYDVKM. Trimming stripped 2 bases from V and 7 bases from J, with 15 bases between. This CDR3 contains 15 residues. The chain is built from TRBV28 and TRBJ2-1; D ambiguous. What was sequenced was cord blood. The TCR originated in a newborn girl in good health. The CDR3 DNA reads TGTGCCAGCAGTTTACCTGTGGACCTTCCGAATGAGCAGTTCTTC. This sequence encodes CASSLPVDLPNEQFF.